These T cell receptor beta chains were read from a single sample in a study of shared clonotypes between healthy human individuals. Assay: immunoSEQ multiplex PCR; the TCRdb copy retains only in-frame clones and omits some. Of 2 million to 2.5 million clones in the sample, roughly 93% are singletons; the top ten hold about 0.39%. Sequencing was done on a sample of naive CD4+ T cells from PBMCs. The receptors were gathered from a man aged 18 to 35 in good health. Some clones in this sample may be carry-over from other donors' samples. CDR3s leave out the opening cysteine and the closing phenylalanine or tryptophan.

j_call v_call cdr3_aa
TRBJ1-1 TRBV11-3 ASSLDSSGTEAF
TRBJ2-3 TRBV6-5 ASSYSAGGADTQY
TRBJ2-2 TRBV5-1 ASSLEARGNTGELF
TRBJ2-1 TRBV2 ARTNYPENEQF
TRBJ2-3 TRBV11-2 ASSFDRGTDTQY
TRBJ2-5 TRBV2 ASSRDRKETQY
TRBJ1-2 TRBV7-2 ASSSPGQGKSYT
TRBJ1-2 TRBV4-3 ASSQPGGEGGYT
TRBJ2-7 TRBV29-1 SVRDYDLEGYEQY
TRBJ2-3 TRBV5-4 ASSLRLAGGADTQY
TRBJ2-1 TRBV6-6 ASSFPTALPVDEQF
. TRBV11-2 ASSLRTGSGSYEQY
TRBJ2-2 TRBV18 ASSPFRQLNTGELF
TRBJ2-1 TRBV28 ASSLISGMYNEQF
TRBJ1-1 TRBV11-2 ASSLWGGDYMNTEAF
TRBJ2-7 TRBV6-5 ASSYRQGGHEQY
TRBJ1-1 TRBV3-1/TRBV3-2 ARQIGAF
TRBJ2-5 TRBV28 ASSNSGLAGETQY
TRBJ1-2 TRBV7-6 ASSLGEVDRVS
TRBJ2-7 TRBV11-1 ASSPLSGLMAYEQY
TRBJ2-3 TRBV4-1 ASSRGGRTDTQY
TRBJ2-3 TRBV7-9 ASSFGAGSTDTQY